The next 22 T cell receptor beta chains were all read from a single sample in a study of blood T cell repertoires in COVID-19. The table came from immunoSEQ multiplex PCR; TCRdb's copy has only in-frame clones and leaves some out. The repertoire includes around 220,000 clones, around 80% of them detected once, and 15% to 20% sits in the top ten. The specimen was peripheral blood. The receptor source for this set is a man under 40 with active or convalescent COVID-19.

The rearrangement uses TRBV7-2 and TRBJ1-1; D remains ambiguous. The CDR3 is 13 amino acids. V gave up 0 bases and J gave up 7 bases, with 9 bases separating them. Germline CDR1 reads SGHTA; CDR2 reads FQGNSA. DNA for the CDR3: TGTGCCAGCAGCTTAGCGCGGATGGGTGAAGCTTTCTTT. Translation gives CASSLARMGEAFF.

The chain employs TRBV7-2 and TRBJ1-2, with D unresolved. Per germline, CDR1 SGHTA and CDR2 FQGNSA. The CDR3 is 13 amino acids. Trimming removed 1 base from V and 4 bases from J, with 7 bases in between. The CDR3 reads CASSLGPGYGYTF. The CDR3 DNA follows: TGTGCCAGCAGCTTAGGCCCCGGCTATGGCTACACCTTC.

The V and J genes are TRBV19 and TRBJ1-1; D gene uncertain. The V gene lost 7 bases and the J gene lost 3 bases, with 12 bases spanning the gap. This CDR3 is 13 amino acids long. The germline CDR1 and CDR2 sequences are LNHDA and SQIVND (reference sequence). The CDR3 region has the DNA TGTGCCAGTACGACTAGTGGGTACACTGAAGCTTTCTTT. This sequence encodes CASTTSGYTEAFF.

The rearrangement joins TRBV9 to TRBJ1-1; D perhaps matches TRBD1 (6 bases). Germline V gene lookup returns CDR1 SGDLS and CDR2 YYNGEE. This CDR3 spans 13 amino acids. The V end lost 4 bases, the J end lost 5 bases, and 12 bases lay between the germline ends. The CDR3 nucleotides read TGTGCCAGCAGCTTTAGCAGGGGAACTGAAGCTTTCTTT. Amino acid sequence: CASSFSRGTEAFF.

The rearrangement joins TRBV27 to TRBJ2-7, with D possibly being TRBD2 (5 bases). The V end lost 4 bases, the J end lost 2 bases, and 9 bases lay between the germline ends. Germline V gene lookup returns CDR1 MNHEY and CDR2 SMNVEV (reference sequence). This CDR3 has 13 residues. CDR3 amino acids: CASSWRSPYEQYF. In DNA form, the CDR3 reads TGTGCCAGCAGTTGGAGGTCACCCTACGAGCAGTACTTC.

This clone was seen a few times. The V and J genes are TRBV2 and TRBJ2-1; 9 bases align to TRBD2. The CDR3 consists of 15 residues. CDR1 and CDR2 from the germline V gene are SNHLY and FYNNEI. The V segment lost 5 bases and the J segment 5 bases; nucleotides outside the gene matches: 7. CDR3 in amino acids: CASSPPGLANNEQFF. Written as DNA, the CDR3 is TGTGCCAGCAGTCCACCGGGACTAGCTAACAATGAGCAGTTCTTC.

The rearrangement uses TRBV15 and TRBJ2-5; 10 nucleotides agree with TRBD1. Germline-derived CDR1 and CDR2 are LNHNV and YYDKDF (reference sequence). The CDR3 is 16 residues long. V gave up 4 bases and J gave up 5 bases; unmatched junction bases: 10. CDR3 nucleotide sequence: TGTGCCACCAGCAAAGGGACAGGGGCTACGGGGGAGACCCAGTACTTC. Translated: CATSKGTGATGETQYF.

This chain links TRBV28 with TRBJ1-3; D not resolved. The CDR3 covers 14 residues. Germline CDR1 is MDHEN and CDR2 is SYDVKM. The V and J ends lost 6 bases and 0 bases respectively, with 9 bases between them. CDR3 sequence (DNA): TGTGCCAGCAGCCTAGCCCGCTCTGGAAACACCATATATTTT. Encoded protein: CASSLARSGNTIYF.

This clone was seen a few times. The DNA of the CDR3 is TGTGCCAGCACTCGCTGGACTAGCGGCCCAGAGACCCAGTACTTC. It specifies CASTRWTSGPETQYF. The chain carries TRBV2 and TRBJ2-5, with TRBD2 identical over 10 bases. Germline V lookup: CDR1 SNHLY, CDR2 FYNNEI. CDR3 length: 15 residues. V gave up 7 bases and J gave up 4 bases; unmatched junction bases: 9.

About this clone itself: At one boundary the junction diverges from the germline segment, which might be a read error. The chain couples TRBV28 to TRBJ2-4; 7 bases match TRBD1. CDR3 length: 11 amino acids. CDR1 is MDHEN and CDR2 is SYDVKM in the germline V gene. CDR3 loop: CASSLMGQSNF. The CDR3 coding sequence is TGTGCCAGCAGTTTAATGGGACAGTCGAACTTC. Based on the CDR3 plus reference TRBV28 and TRBJ2-4, the full variable domain is DVKVTQSSRYLVKRTGEKVFLECVQDMDHENMFWYRQDPGLGLRLIYFSYDVKMKEKGDIPEGYSVSREKKERFSLILESASTNQTSMYLCASSLMGQSNFGAGTRLSVL.

The rearrangement joins TRBV10-2 to TRBJ2-3; maybe TRBD1 (5 bases). Trimming cost V 1 base and J 0 bases, with 11 bases left between them. The length of the CDR3 is 16 residues. The germline CDR1 and CDR2 sequences are WSHSY and SAAADI. The CDR3 nucleotides are TGCGCCAGCAGTGAGTGGGGCAGCTCAAGCACAGATACGCAGTATTTT. The encoded protein is CASSEWGSSSTDTQYF.

This clone was counted once. The chain joins TRBV11-2 to TRBJ1-5; TRBD1 matches at 11 bases. CDR1 and CDR2 from the germline V gene are SGHAT and FQNNGV. V trimming: 5 bases; J trimming: 6 bases; junction bases outside the gene matches: 15. CDR3 size: 18 residues. The CDR3 loop reads CASSRTRSGTGGFQPQHF. CDR3 sequence (DNA): TGTGCCAGCAGCCGTACCCGGTCCGGGACAGGGGGATTTCAGCCCCAGCATTTT.

This chain joins TRBV4-1 and TRBJ2-7, with D possibly being TRBD2 (6 bases). The CDR3 contains 14 residues. Germline V gives CDR1 MGHRA, CDR2 YSYEKL. V lost 7 bases and J 3 bases, leaving 16 bases between the germline ends. CDR3 sequence (DNA): TGCGCCAGCACCGTTGGAGGGGATGGCTACGAGCAGTACTTC. This sequence encodes CASTVGGDGYEQYF.

The J gene is TRBJ2-7, the V gene TRBV6-5; maybe TRBD2 (5 bases). The CDR3 covers 13 residues. V was pared by 5 bases and J by 2 bases, with 10 bases between. Germline lookup yields CDR1 MNHEY and CDR2 SVGAGI. Here the CDR3 DNA reads TGTGCCAGCAGTCGGACTGTAGCCTACGAGCAGTACTTC. Amino acid sequence: CASSRTVAYEQYF.

This clone showed up just a few times. V usage is TRBV9 and J usage is TRBJ2-3, with D perhaps matching TRBD2 (6 bases). Trimming stripped 2 bases from V and 0 bases from J, with 13 bases between. The germline CDR1 and CDR2 sequences are SGDLS and YYNGEE. The CDR3 totals 16 residues. CDR3 loop: CASSVWDSVSTDTQYF. The CDR3, as DNA: TGTGCCAGCAGCGTCTGGGACTCAGTTAGCACAGATACGCAGTATTTT.

The chain is built from TRBV28 and TRBJ2-7, with 7 bases identical to TRBD1. The CDR3 contains 16 residues. The germline V gene has CDR1 MDHEN and CDR2 SYDVKM. J lost 3 bases, V lost 6 bases, and 14 bases had no gene match. As DNA, the CDR3 is TGTGCCAGCAGCCCCTTTTCCGGGACAGAAATCTACGAGCAGTACTTC. This sequence encodes CASSPFSGTEIYEQYF.

The table lists this clone with a few counts. The chain employs TRBV7-3 and TRBJ1-1, with a tentative D call TRBD1 (5 bases). The CDR3 has 14 residues. V was trimmed by 2 bases and J by 0 bases, leaving 7 bases between them. Germline V lookup: CDR1 SGHTA, CDR2 FQGTGA. The CDR3: CASSLGGVNTEAFF. The CDR3 DNA is TGTGCCAGCAGCTTAGGAGGGGTGAACACTGAAGCTTTCTTT. Filled out from reference TRBV7-3 and TRBJ1-1, the complete variable domain reads GAGVSQTPSNKVTEKGKYVELRCDPISGHTALYWYRQSLGQGPEFLIYFQGTGAADDSGLPNDRFFAVRPEGSVSTLKIQRTERGDSAVYLCASSLGGVNTEAFFGQGTRLTVV.

This chain links TRBV11-2 with TRBJ2-3; tentatively, D is TRBD1 (5 bases). Between the trimmed V and J ends, which lost 4 bases and 7 bases, there was a span of 21 bases. CDR3 length: 16 amino acids. Germline CDR1 and CDR2: SGHAT and FQNNGV. The CDR3 DNA sequence: TGTGCCAGCAGCTCAATTGCTCGCGTCGGACAATATACGCAGTATTTT. Its protein product is CASSSIARVGQYTQYF.

This clone occurred a few times. The chain joins TRBV5-1 to TRBJ2-3, with D unresolved. The CDR3 sequence is 14 residues long. The V gene's germline CDR1 is SGHRS and CDR2 YFSETQ. Trimming left V 0 bases short and J 0 bases short, with 5 bases between. CDR3 nucleotide sequence: TGCGCCAGCAGCTTGGGACAAAGCACAGATACGCAGTATTTT. This gives the protein CASSLGQSTDTQYF.

This chain connects TRBV4-2 to TRBJ1-2, with D hard to call. V dropped 1 base and J dropped 0 bases, with 9 bases sitting between them. Per the germline V gene, CDR1 is LGHNA and CDR2 is YNFKEQ. This CDR3 region has 15 residues. CDR3 loop: CASSQGSTSNYGYTF. The CDR3 DNA reads as TGTGCCAGCAGCCAAGGGAGCACTTCTAACTATGGCTACACCTTC.

This clone was seen just once. J is TRBJ2-1 and V is TRBV18, with a weak D call TRBD1 (5 bases). This CDR3 spans 15 amino acids. Germline V CDR1 and CDR2: KGHSH, LQKENI. Trimming took off 0 bases at V and 5 bases at J, with 11 bases between the two ends. The CDR3 is CASSPPGRTNNEQFF. The CDR3 region has the DNA TGTGCCAGCTCACCACCGGGGCGAACGAACAATGAGCAGTTCTTC.

This clone was seen just once. V gene TRBV29-1 combines with J gene TRBJ1-3, with 8 bases aligning to TRBD1. CDR3 length: 14 residues. CDR1 is SQVTM and CDR2 is ANQGSEA in the germline V gene. V lost 0 bases to trimming and J lost 4 bases; unmatched junction nucleotides: 2. As DNA, the CDR3 is TGCAGCGTTGAAGAGGGGACAGGAGGAAACACCATATATTTT. This sequence encodes CSVEEGTGGNTIYF. Supplemented by reference TRBV29-1 and TRBJ1-3, the full variable domain reads SAVISQKPSRDICQRGTSLTIQCQVDSQVTMMFWYRQQPGQSLTLIATANQGSEATYESGFVIDKFPISRPNLTFSTLTVSNMSPEDSSIYLCSVEEGTGGNTIYFGEGSWLTVV.